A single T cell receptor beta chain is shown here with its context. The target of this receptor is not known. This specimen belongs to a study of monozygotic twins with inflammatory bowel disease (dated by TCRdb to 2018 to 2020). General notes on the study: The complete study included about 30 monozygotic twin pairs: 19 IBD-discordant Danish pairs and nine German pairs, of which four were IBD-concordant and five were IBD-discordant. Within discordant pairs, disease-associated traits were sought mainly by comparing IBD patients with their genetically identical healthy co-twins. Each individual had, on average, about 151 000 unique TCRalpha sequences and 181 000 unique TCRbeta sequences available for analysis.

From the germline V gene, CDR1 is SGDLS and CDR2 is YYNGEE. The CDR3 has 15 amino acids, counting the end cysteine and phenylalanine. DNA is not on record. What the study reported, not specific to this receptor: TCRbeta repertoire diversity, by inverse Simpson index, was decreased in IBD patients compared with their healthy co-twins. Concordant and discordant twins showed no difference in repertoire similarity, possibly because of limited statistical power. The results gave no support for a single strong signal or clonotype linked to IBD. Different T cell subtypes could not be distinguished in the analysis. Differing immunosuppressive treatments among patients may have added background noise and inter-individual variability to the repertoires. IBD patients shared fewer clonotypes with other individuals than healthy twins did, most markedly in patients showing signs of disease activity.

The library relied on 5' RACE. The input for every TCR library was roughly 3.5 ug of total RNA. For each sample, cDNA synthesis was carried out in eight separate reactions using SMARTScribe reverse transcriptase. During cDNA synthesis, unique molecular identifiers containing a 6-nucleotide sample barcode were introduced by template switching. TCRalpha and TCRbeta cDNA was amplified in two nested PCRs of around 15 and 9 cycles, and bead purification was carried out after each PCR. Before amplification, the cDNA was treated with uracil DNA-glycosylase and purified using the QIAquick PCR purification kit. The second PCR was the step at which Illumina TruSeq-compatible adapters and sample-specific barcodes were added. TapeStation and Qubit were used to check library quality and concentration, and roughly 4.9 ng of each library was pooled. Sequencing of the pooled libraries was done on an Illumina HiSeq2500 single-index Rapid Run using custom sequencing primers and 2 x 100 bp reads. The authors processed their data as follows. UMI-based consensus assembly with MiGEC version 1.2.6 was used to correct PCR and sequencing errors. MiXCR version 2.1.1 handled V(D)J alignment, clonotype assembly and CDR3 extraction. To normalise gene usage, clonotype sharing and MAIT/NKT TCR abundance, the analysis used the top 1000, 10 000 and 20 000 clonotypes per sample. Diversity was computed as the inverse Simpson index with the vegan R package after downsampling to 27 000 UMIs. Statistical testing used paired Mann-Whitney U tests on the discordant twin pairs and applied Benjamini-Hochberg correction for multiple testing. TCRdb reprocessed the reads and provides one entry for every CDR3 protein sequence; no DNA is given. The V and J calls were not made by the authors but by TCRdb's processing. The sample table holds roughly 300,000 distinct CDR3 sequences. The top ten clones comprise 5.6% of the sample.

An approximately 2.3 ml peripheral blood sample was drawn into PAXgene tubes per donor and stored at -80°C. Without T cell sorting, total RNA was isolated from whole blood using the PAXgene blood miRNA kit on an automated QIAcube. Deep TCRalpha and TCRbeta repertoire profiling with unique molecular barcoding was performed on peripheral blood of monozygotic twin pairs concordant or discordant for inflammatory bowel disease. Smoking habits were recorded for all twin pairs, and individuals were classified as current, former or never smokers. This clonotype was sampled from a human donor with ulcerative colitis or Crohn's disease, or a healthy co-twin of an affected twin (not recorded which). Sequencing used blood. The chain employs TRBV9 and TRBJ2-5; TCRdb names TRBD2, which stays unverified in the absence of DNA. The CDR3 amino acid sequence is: CASSASGVAQETQYF.